The rows below give T cell receptor beta chains drawn from one sample of a study of blood T cells in healthy people across ages. Each CDR3 protein gets one entry after TCRdb re-called the 5' RACE reads with MiXCR. The table shows approximately 800,000 distinct CDR3 sequences, with 35% to 50% occurring only once. Sequenced material: blood. The receptors were gathered from an older man in good health. CDR3s include the opening cysteine and the closing phenylalanine or tryptophan. D genes are given only for firm matches. Not every row has a clone size; where given, it reads once, few, many or a size class.

cdr3_nt: TGTGCCAGCAGCCTAAAGAGTGGGACAGGGGCCTACGAGCAGTACTTC
cdr3_aa: CASSLKSGTGAYEQYF
d_call: TRBD1
v_call: TRBV12-3/TRBV12-4
j_call: TRBJ2-7
clone_size: -

cdr3_nt: TGTGCCAGCAGCCTAATCGGGAGTGACAATGGGCAGTACTTC
cdr3_aa: CASSLIGSDNGQYF
d_call: -
v_call: TRBV7-2
j_call: TRBJ2-7
clone_size: -

cdr3_nt: TGCGCCAGCAGCTATACACAGGGGCCGAGAGCTGAAGCTTTCTTT
cdr3_aa: CASSYTQGPRAEAFF
d_call: TRBD1
v_call: TRBV5-1
j_call: TRBJ1-1
clone_size: few

cdr3_nt: TGTGCCAGTAGTCCCCGGACAGGGGGCGGCTACAATGAGCAGTTCTTC
cdr3_aa: CASSPRTGGGYNEQFF
d_call: TRBD1
v_call: TRBV19
j_call: TRBJ2-1
clone_size: many

cdr3_nt: TGCGCCAGCAGCATGGGGACCGGACTAGCGGGCACAGATACGCAGTATTTT
cdr3_aa: CASSMGTGLAGTDTQYF
d_call: TRBD2
v_call: TRBV5-1
j_call: TRBJ2-3
clone_size: few

cdr3_nt: TGCAGCGTTGAAGAGTGGTTTAGCGGGAGGGCCCGTGGTGAGCAGTTCTTC
cdr3_aa: CSVEEWFSGRARGEQFF
d_call: TRBD2
v_call: TRBV29-1
j_call: TRBJ2-1
clone_size: -

cdr3_nt: TGTGCCAGCACCCGAGGGACAGGTATCTACGAGCAGTACTTC
cdr3_aa: CASTRGTGIYEQYF
d_call: TRBD1
v_call: TRBV7-9
j_call: TRBJ2-7
clone_size: -

cdr3_nt: TGTGCCAGCAGTCCCTCTAGGACTAGCGGATCAGATACGCAGTATTTT
cdr3_aa: CASSPSRTSGSDTQYF
d_call: TRBD2
v_call: TRBV7-9
j_call: TRBJ2-3
clone_size: -

cdr3_nt: TGTGCCAGCAGTCCAAAGCGGGAGGGGCCCGGGGAGCTGTTTTTT
cdr3_aa: CASSPKREGPGELFF
d_call: TRBD2
v_call: TRBV6-6
j_call: TRBJ2-2
clone_size: -

cdr3_nt: TGTGCCAGCAGCTCCCCGCCCGGGGCCCCGATTACCGGGGAGCTGTTTTTT
cdr3_aa: CASSSPPGAPITGELFF
d_call: -
v_call: TRBV7-9
j_call: TRBJ2-2
clone_size: -

cdr3_nt: TGTGCCAGCAGTGAAATGGGATTCGGGGAGACCCAGTACTTC
cdr3_aa: CASSEMGFGETQYF
d_call: -
v_call: TRBV6-1
j_call: TRBJ2-5
clone_size: few

cdr3_nt: TGTGCCATCACCCCTTCCACCGGGACAGGGGATCAGAACACTGAAGCTTTCTTT
cdr3_aa: CAITPSTGTGDQNTEAFF
d_call: TRBD1
v_call: TRBV10-3
j_call: TRBJ1-1
clone_size: -

cdr3_nt: TGTGCCAGCAGTTCAAGGACAGGGGGACTAGCTAACTATGGCTACACCTTC
cdr3_aa: CASSSRTGGLANYGYTF
d_call: TRBD1
v_call: TRBV28
j_call: TRBJ1-2
clone_size: once

cdr3_nt: TGTGCCAGCACCGAGACAGGGGCTAACTATGGCTACACCTTC
cdr3_aa: CASTETGANYGYTF
d_call: TRBD1
v_call: TRBV7-8
j_call: TRBJ1-2
clone_size: few

cdr3_nt: TGCAGTGCTAGTCTTTCTAGCGTCTCCTACAATGAGCAGTTCTTC
cdr3_aa: CSASLSSVSYNEQFF
d_call: -
v_call: TRBV20-1
j_call: TRBJ2-1
clone_size: few

cdr3_nt: TGTGCCAGCAGCCAGCGGCTAGCGGGAGGGCCCTCTGGGGCCAACGTCCTGACTTTC
cdr3_aa: CASSQRLAGGPSGANVLTF
d_call: TRBD2
v_call: TRBV7-9
j_call: TRBJ2-6
clone_size: -

cdr3_nt: TGTGCCAGCAGTTTGGGGGGGCGGATTTCCTACGAGCAGTACTTC
cdr3_aa: CASSLGGRISYEQYF
d_call: -
v_call: TRBV12-3/TRBV12-4
j_call: TRBJ2-7
clone_size: -

cdr3_nt: TGCAGTGCTAGTTGGGGTCGGGAGCTGTTTTTT
cdr3_aa: CSASWGRELFF
d_call: -
v_call: TRBV20-1
j_call: TRBJ2-2
clone_size: -

cdr3_nt: TGTGCCAGCAGCTTTCGGGAGGGCACCGGGGAGCTGTTTTTT
cdr3_aa: CASSFREGTGELFF
d_call: TRBD2
v_call: TRBV7-7
j_call: TRBJ2-2
clone_size: few

cdr3_nt: TGTGCCATCAGTGATTCCGGGACAGGGCTGCACGAGCAGTACTTC
cdr3_aa: CAISDSGTGLHEQYF
d_call: TRBD1
v_call: TRBV10-3
j_call: TRBJ2-7
clone_size: few

cdr3_nt: TGCGCCAGCAGTTTCGCTAGCGGCTATAGCTCCTACAATGAGCAGTACTTC
cdr3_aa: CASSFASGYSSYNEQYF
d_call: TRBD2
v_call: TRBV5-1
j_call: TRBJ2-7
clone_size: few

cdr3_nt: TGCAGTGCTAGGGCTAGCGGGAACACAGATGCGCAGTATTTT
cdr3_aa: CSARASGNTDAQYF
d_call: TRBD2
v_call: TRBV20-1
j_call: TRBJ2-3
clone_size: -

cdr3_nt: TGCAGCGTTTCGTTAAGCGGGAGCTCCTACGAGCAGTACTTC
cdr3_aa: CSVSLSGSSYEQYF
d_call: TRBD2
v_call: TRBV29-1
j_call: TRBJ2-7
clone_size: few

cdr3_nt: TGCAGTGCTAGAGAGGCAACAGGGCCGAATTCACCCCTCCACTTT
cdr3_aa: CSAREATGPNSPLHF
d_call: -
v_call: TRBV20-1
j_call: TRBJ1-6
clone_size: -

cdr3_nt: TGTGCCAGCAGCTGTCCGGGAGGGTACAATGAGCAGTTCTTC
cdr3_aa: CASSCPGGYNEQFF
d_call: TRBD2
v_call: TRBV11-3
j_call: TRBJ2-1
clone_size: once

cdr3_nt: TGTGCCAGCAGTTCTCCCCACAGGCGGGGGGGCACTGAAGCTTTCTTT
cdr3_aa: CASSSPHRRGGTEAFF
d_call: -
v_call: TRBV6-5
j_call: TRBJ1-1
clone_size: -

cdr3_nt: TGTGCCAGCAGCTTAGAAACGGCCGGTGGGGAGCTGTTTTTT
cdr3_aa: CASSLETAGGELFF
d_call: -
v_call: TRBV11-2
j_call: TRBJ2-2
clone_size: -

cdr3_nt: TGCAGTGCTAGAGATTTTAGCCGACTAGCGGGAGTGTCAGATACGCAGTATTTT
cdr3_aa: CSARDFSRLAGVSDTQYF
d_call: TRBD2
v_call: TRBV20-1
j_call: TRBJ2-3
clone_size: -

cdr3_nt: TGTGCCAGTAGGCGTACACGGCCGCAGTACTTC
cdr3_aa: CASRRTRPQYF
d_call: -
v_call: TRBV2
j_call: TRBJ2-4
clone_size: -

cdr3_nt: TGTGCCAGTAGTCCGTTAACTAGCGGGAGCATATACAATGAGCAGTTCTTC
cdr3_aa: CASSPLTSGSIYNEQFF
d_call: TRBD2
v_call: TRBV19
j_call: TRBJ2-1
clone_size: -

cdr3_nt: TGTGCCAGCAGCCAAGTGGGGACCAAAAACATTCAGTACTTC
cdr3_aa: CASSQVGTKNIQYF
d_call: -
v_call: TRBV3-1
j_call: TRBJ2-4
clone_size: -

cdr3_nt: TGTGCCACCAGTGATGACGAATCTTCCATTATCGATGAGCAGTTCTTC
cdr3_aa: CATSDDESSIIDEQFF
d_call: -
v_call: TRBV24-1
j_call: TRBJ2-1
clone_size: few

cdr3_nt: TGTGCCAGCAGCCAAGTGACCACCAGAGAGACCCAGTACTTC
cdr3_aa: CASSQVTTRETQYF
d_call: -
v_call: TRBV4-2
j_call: TRBJ2-5
clone_size: -

cdr3_nt: TGTGCCAGCAGCTTGTGGGGAGGGACTAGCGGGATCTCGACAAGGGAGACCCAGTACTTC
cdr3_aa: CASSLWGGTSGISTRETQYF
d_call: TRBD2
v_call: TRBV7-8
j_call: TRBJ2-5
clone_size: -

cdr3_nt: TGCGCCAGCAGCCAAGTAGCCCGGAGCTCCTACAATGAGCAGTACTTC
cdr3_aa: CASSQVARSSYNEQYF
d_call: -
v_call: TRBV4-3
j_call: TRBJ2-7
clone_size: -

cdr3_nt: TGTGCCGGCAGTTACTCGGGGCAGGGTGGAGGCCAAGAGACCCAGTACTTC
cdr3_aa: CAGSYSGQGGGQETQYF
d_call: -
v_call: TRBV6-6
j_call: TRBJ2-5
clone_size: once

cdr3_nt: TGTGCCAGCAGCCAGAATCTAGCGTTGGATACGCAGTATTTT
cdr3_aa: CASSQNLALDTQYF
d_call: -
v_call: TRBV3-1
j_call: TRBJ2-3
clone_size: -

cdr3_nt: TGTGCCACCGCCGTAGGGAATAATTCACCCCTCCACTTT
cdr3_aa: CATAVGNNSPLHF
d_call: -
v_call: TRBV25-1
j_call: TRBJ1-6
clone_size: -

cdr3_nt: TGTGCCAGCAGACAGATGACAGGGTCGGGTCCCAATGAAAAACTGTTTTTT
cdr3_aa: CASRQMTGSGPNEKLFF
d_call: TRBD1
v_call: TRBV12-3/TRBV12-4
j_call: TRBJ1-4
clone_size: many

cdr3_nt: TGTGCCAGCAGTTACTCAGGGGGCGAGTACGAGCAGTACTTC
cdr3_aa: CASSYSGGEYEQYF
d_call: TRBD1
v_call: TRBV6-6
j_call: TRBJ2-7
clone_size: -